Listed here is a single T cell receptor beta chain. This clonotype came up a few times. Its target antigen remains unknown. Base qualities are missing; no much larger clone stands one base away. The sample is drawn from a study of T cells in Graves' hyperthyroidism and ophthalmopathy (dated by TCRdb to between 2017 and 2020). Background for the entire study: Peripheral blood samples were taken at the time of initial diagnosis, prior to any treatment. To identify TCR V-J signatures that set the groups apart, the researchers used a discovery cohort of about a hundred patients, made up of about 44 with Graves' ophthalmopathy and 57 with stable Graves' hyperthyroidism. Whether ophthalmopathy could be predicted prospectively was tested in an independent validation cohort made up of 18 to 20 hyperthyroidism patients plus 17 patients who later progressed to ophthalmopathy. The 75 to 100 discovery patients were randomly divided into training and test sets at a 7:3 ratio. The study also compared thyroid tissue and blood T-cell repertoires from about six Graves' hyperthyroidism patients. Once sampling was done, hyperthyroidism patients were given methimazole at a starting dose of 30 mg daily, whereas ophthalmopathy patients were given high-dose intravenous methylprednisolone. According to the paper, TCR Vbeta CDR3 sequencing was carried out on more than 120 peripheral blood samples, which came from fewer than 50 ophthalmopathy, approximately 78 hyperthyroidism and approximately 17 progressor patients. The full study reports these points: A model built on a 13 V-J signature distinguished ophthalmopathy from stable hyperthyroidism, reaching around 88% sensitivity and about 81% specificity in cross-validation and 80%/75% in testing. Most expanded thyroid clonotypes (frequency above 0.001) were also detected in blood, suggesting blood repertoires may reflect thyroid immune responses. In validation, the model predicted progression to ophthalmopathy a median of roughly six months before onset, with roughly 71% sensitivity and about 72% specificity. No statistical method was used to fix the sample size in advance, and group allocation was not hidden from the investigators.

From the cysteine up to the phenylalanine, the CDR3 has a length of 11 residues. Solely the CDR3 DNA is kept, with 33 bases framed from the first base. CDR1 MDHEN and CDR2 SYDVKM were looked up in the germline V gene. V and J are truncated by 4 bases and 6 bases respectively, leaving an intervening sequence of 7 bases. Ophthalmopathy patients had moderately to severely active disease, Clinical Activity Score of at least 3, NOSPECS grade of at least 4, and duration under 3 months. The study excluded patients with uncontrolled infections, other autoimmune diseases, pregnancy or lactation. Clinical symptoms, serum thyroxine and TRAb, thyroid ultrasound, and orbital computed tomography formed the basis for the diagnoses. Ficoll-Paque density gradient centrifugation was used to isolate PBMCs from approximately 11 ml of fresh peripheral blood. Trizol reagent was used to extract total RNA, and RNA quality was then checked on an Agilent 2100 Bioanalyzer.

The TCR beta CDR3 regions were amplified from the RNA transcripts. A first-round RT-PCR of the TCR CDR3 used the HTBI primer set with the Qiagen OneStep RT-PCR kit. The libraries were constructed in a second round of multiplex PCR and then size-selected and purified. Sequencing of the libraries was done on an Illumina HiSeq2000 using paired-end 100 bp reads. Per the source publication's procedure: SOAPnuke was used to process the raw data, with reads discarded if the reads contained adapters or uncalled bases, had a mean Phred below 15, or lacked an exact constant-primer or identifier match. COPE v1.2.5 was used to merge high-quality paired reads, and clonotypes were defined as unique nucleotide sequences. Clonotypes were aligned to IMGT TRBV, TRBD and TRBJ reference segments using MiTCR v1.1. The analysis was restricted to V-J combinations with a frequency above 0.0001, which together covered just over 99% of the repertoires. A TCS score was defined as the ratio of F50 (clonal expansion) to E x V (chaos), with BLOSUM62-based TCRdist applied between CDR3 peptides within each V-J. Welch's t-statistics and random forest reduced roughly 530 V-J features to 13, which were used in a naive Bayes classifier (R e1071). The public reads were run again by TCRdb, first through fastp at Q25 and then through MiXCR, and only productive beta chains were kept. Under each unique CDR3 protein, matching rows form one entry showing the most common genes and DNA. None of the V and J calls come from the authors' own analysis; TCRdb made them. For this sample the table gives 500,000 or so distinct CDR3 sequences, of which about 16% were detected only once. Over 25% of the sample rests with the top ten.

The sample taken for sequencing was blood. This receptor chain uses TRBV28 and TRBJ2-7, with no reliable assignment of the D segment. The TCR was taken from a woman aged 30 to 39 with Graves' ophthalmopathy. In nucleotide form, the sequence is TGTGCCAGCAGTTCGAACAGCGAGCAGTACTTC. It specifies CASSSNSEQYF. Joined to the reference TRBV28 and TRBJ2-7 proteins, this CDR3 gives the full variable domain: DVKVTQSSRYLVKRTGEKVFLECVQDMDHENMFWYRQDPGLGLRLIYFSYDVKMKEKGDIPEGYSVSREKKERFSLILESASTNQTSMYLCASSSNSEQYFGPGTRLTVT.